The 12 T cell receptor beta chains below come from one sample, sequenced in a study of identical twins. One entry per CDR3 protein, called by TCRdb with MiXCR from the 5' RACE reads. The data show 510,000 or so distinct CDR3 sequences, 13% to 15% seen once. The sample was also reused in another study, on yellow fever vaccine responses in identical twins.

Sequencing used CD4+ T cells sorted from blood. These receptors came from a woman in her late teens or twenties in good health.

This clonotype turned up a few times. This chain joins TRBV2 and TRBJ2-7; 7 bases align to TRBD2. After removal of 6 bases from V and 7 bases from J, the junction contained 12 bases not matched to a gene. Germline values: CDR1 SNHLY, CDR2 FYNNEI. The CDR3 loop spans 14 amino acids. CDR3 in amino acids: CASRQTSAGGEQYF. CDR3 in DNA: TGTGCCAGCAGGCAAACTAGCGCCGGAGGGGAGCAGTACTTC.

Only a few counts were recorded for this clonotype. The chain uses TRBV5-6 and TRBJ2-3; perhaps TRBD1 as D (6 bases). Germline V CDR1 and CDR2: SGHDT, YYEEEE. The CDR3 length is 13 residues. V dropped 6 bases and J dropped 1 base, with 9 bases sitting between them. CDR3 DNA: TGTGCCAGCACCCACAGGGGCACAGATACGCAGTATTTT. Translation gives CASTHRGTDTQYF.

This chain joins TRBV29-1 and TRBJ2-7; 9 positions match TRBD2. CDR1 SQVTM and CDR2 ANQGSEA come from the germline V gene. CDR3 length equals 13 residues. V gave up 7 bases and J gave up 4 bases; unmatched junction bases: 8. The CDR3 DNA sequence: TGCAGCGCCGAAGCGGGAGGATCGTACGAGCAGTACTTC. Translation: CSAEAGGSYEQYF.

This clonotype has just a few counts. The CDR3 region is CASSSGGQASNTIYF. The CDR3 coding sequence is TGCGCCAGCAGCTCCGGGGGACAGGCTTCAAACACCATATATTTT. The V gene is TRBV5-1, the J gene TRBJ1-3; TRBD1 matches 8 bases. CDR1 SGHRS and CDR2 YFSETQ come from the germline V gene. V lost 3 bases and J lost 6; bases outside the gene matches: 8. The CDR3 extends over 15 amino acids.

This chain uses TRBV29-1 with TRBJ2-1, with 11 bases identical to TRBD2. The V and J ends lost 7 bases and 5 bases, in that order; junction bases with no gene match: 4. CDR3 length equals 13 residues. Germline CDR1 SQVTM, CDR2 ANQGSEA. The CDR3 sequence: CSGGLAVNNEQFF. DNA for the CDR3: TGCAGCGGGGGACTAGCGGTAAACAATGAGCAGTTCTTC.

There are a few counts of this clonotype. The V and J genes are TRBV6-6 and TRBJ1-5; D is uncertain. The CDR3 spans 13 residues. V was shortened by 4 bases and J by 7 bases, with 11 bases between the two germline ends. Germline V CDR1 and CDR2: MNHNY, SVGAGI (reference sequence). The CDR3 sequence is CASSSLFDQPQHF. CDR3 DNA sequence: TGTGCCAGCAGTTCCCTGTTTGACCAGCCCCAGCATTTT.

The genes are TRBV28 and TRBJ2-3; maybe TRBD1 (5 bases). CDR1 is MDHEN, CDR2 SYDVKM, per germline. Trimming took 6 bases from V and 3 from J, leaving 16 bases between them. This CDR3 is built from 15 residues. CDR3 bases: TGTGCCAGCAGGTTGAGACAGTTAAGAACAGATACGCAGTATTTT. Encoded protein: CASRLRQLRTDTQYF.

This clonotype was recorded once. The J gene is TRBJ1-1, the V gene TRBV2, with D unresolved. The CDR3 runs to 15 residues. CDR1 is SNHLY, CDR2 FYNNEI, per germline. Trimming shortened V by 3 bases and J by 6 bases, and 17 bases separated the two germline ends. Here the CDR3 reads CASSEIGFSEPEAFF. The CDR3 bases are TGTGCCAGCAGTGAGATAGGGTTCAGTGAACCTGAAGCTTTCTTT.

CDR3 bases: TGCAGTGCTAGAGCCCCAGGCGAGCAAGCTTTCTTT. It encodes CSARAPGEQAFF. The J gene is TRBJ1-1, the V gene TRBV20-1, with D hard to call. CDR1 is DFQATT and CDR2 is SNEGSKA in the germline V gene (reference sequence). V lost 1 base and J 9 bases, leaving 12 bases between the germline ends. CDR3 length: 12 amino acids.

The chain combines TRBV7-8 with TRBJ2-3; D perhaps matches TRBD2 (5 bases). The ends were cut back, 3 bases at V and 0 bases at J, with 13 bases in the middle. Germline CDR1 and CDR2: SGHVS and FQNEAQ. The CDR3 has 16 amino acids. The CDR3 sequence is CASSFGFQRSTDTQYF. The CDR3 DNA reads as TGTGCCAGCAGCTTTGGTTTCCAGCGGAGCACAGATACGCAGTATTTT. Based on the CDR3 plus reference TRBV7-8 and TRBJ2-3, the full variable domain is GAGVSQSPRYKVAKRGQDVALRCDPISGHVSLFWYQQALGQGPEFLTYFQNEAQLDKSGLPSDRFFAERPEGSVSTLKIQRTQQEDSAVYLCASSFGFQRSTDTQYFGPGTRLTVL.

The CDR3: CSAREDPGDSPLHF. The CDR3 DNA is TGCAGTGCTAGAGAAGATCCGGGGGATTCACCCCTCCACTTT. The rearrangement uses TRBV20-1 and TRBJ1-6; D might be TRBD1 (5 bases). The germline CDR1 and CDR2 sequences are DFQATT and SNEGSKA (reference sequence). V was shortened by 0 bases and J by 8 bases, with 11 bases between the two germline ends. CDR3 length equals 14 residues.

The chain combines TRBV20-1 with TRBJ1-5; no definite D call. This CDR3 comprises 13 residues. Between the trimmed V and J ends, which lost 6 bases and 5 bases, there was a span of 14 bases. Germline V gene lookup returns CDR1 DFQATT and CDR2 SNEGSKA (reference sequence). In DNA, the CDR3 is TGCAGTGCCGGCGGCAGGATGTATCAGCCCCAGCATTTT. It codes for CSAGGRMYQPQHF.